A single sample gave rise to the 21 T cell receptor beta chains below, sequenced in a study of CD8 T cells in Susac syndrome. Random hexamers were used to reverse transcribe an amount of about 0.5 to 1 ug RNA. TCRdb re-called the immunoSEQ multiplex PCR reads with MiXCR, one entry per CDR3 protein. The sample lists around 270,000 distinct CDR3 sequences, 70% to 90% occurring once. Specimen: CD8+ T cells from PBMCs. These receptors were obtained from a human donor with multiple sclerosis.

V usage is TRBV7-8 and J usage is TRBJ2-3, with D possibly TRBD2 on 6 matching bases. The CDR3 contains 21 residues. V lost 5 bases to trimming and J lost 2 bases, with 32 bases between them. Germline V gene sequence: CDR1 SGHVS, CDR2 FQNEAQ. In DNA form, the CDR3 reads TGTGCCAGCAGCACACCTTTCCCGGGAGACCCCCACTATACCTTCACAGATACGCAGTATTTT. Translating it yields CASSTPFPGDPHYTFTDTQYF.

This clonotype was found a few times. The V gene is TRBV7-6, the J gene TRBJ2-3, with 7 nucleotides matching TRBD2. In germline, CDR1 is SGHVS, CDR2 FNYEAQ. The CDR3 has 16 amino acids. V dropped 2 bases and J dropped 6; count of bases not matched to a gene: 11. The CDR3 loop reads CASSLTQRGAWDTQYF. The CDR3 DNA reads TGTGCCAGCAGCTTAACCCAGCGGGGCGCTTGGGATACGCAGTATTTT.

The gene calls are TRBV27 and TRBJ1-5; perhaps TRBD1 as D (6 bases). The CDR3 spans 16 residues. The germline V gene encodes CDR1 MNHEY and CDR2 SMNVEV (reference sequence). V gave up 3 bases and J gave up 10 bases, with 22 bases separating them. CDR3 bases: TGTGCCAGCAGTTTTGTCTTACAGGGTTCGAGGCTACCCCAGCATTTT. Translated, it gives CASSFVLQGSRLPQHF.

This clonotype turned up a few times. The chain carries TRBV7-6 and TRBJ1-4; tentative D call: TRBD1 (5 bases). This CDR3 region has 12 residues. Germline loops: CDR1 SGHVS, CDR2 FNYEAQ. V lost 4 bases and J 15 bases, leaving 15 bases between the germline ends. CDR3 loop: CASSSAAGYLFF. As DNA, the CDR3 is TGTGCCAGCAGCTCCGCCGCAGGGTATTTGTTTTTT.

The genes are TRBV6-2 or TRBV6-3 and TRBJ2-7; the match to TRBD1 covers 7 bases. CDR1 is MNHEY, CDR2 SVGEGT, per germline. Trimming cost V 2 bases and J 3 bases; bases outside gene matches: 1. The CDR3 is made up of 13 amino acids. CDR3 loop: CASSYDRDYEQYF. Here the CDR3 DNA reads TGTGCCAGCAGTTACGACAGGGACTACGAGCAGTACTTC.

The gene calls are TRBV5-4 and TRBJ2-7, with a weak D call TRBD1 (5 bases). The V gene's germline CDR1 is SGHNT and CDR2 YYREEE (reference sequence). Trimming took off 4 bases at V and 2 bases at J, with 13 bases between the two ends. The CDR3 loop spans 14 amino acids. The CDR3 DNA follows: TGTGCCAGCAGCGTTTTGGACATAACCTACGAGCAGTACTTC. Its translation is CASSVLDITYEQYF.

This clonotype was picked up one time. V is TRBV28 and J is TRBJ2-7; D call uncertain. With 5 bases removed from V and 1 base from J, the gap between germline ends came to 18 bases. This CDR3 is built from 16 residues. Germline V CDR1 and CDR2: MDHEN, SYDVKM. This CDR3 reads CASSPSPLGRSYEQYF. The CDR3 DNA is TGTGCCAGCAGTCCGTCCCCCCTGGGCCGGTCCTACGAGCAGTACTTC.

The chain links TRBV4-2 to TRBJ2-1; weak D call: TRBD2 (5 bases). The V end was cut by 0 bases, the J end by 8 bases, with 11 bases between. Germline V gene data show CDR1 as LGHNA and CDR2 as YNFKEQ. The length of the CDR3 is 14 residues. CDR3: CASSQDPGKDEQFF. CDR3 nucleotides: TGTGCCAGCAGCCAAGATCCGGGGAAGGATGAGCAGTTCTTC.

V is TRBV5-1 and J is TRBJ2-3; D is possibly TRBD1 (5 bases). CDR1 and CDR2 (germline): SGHRS, YFSETQ. The CDR3 is 13 amino acids. The V and J ends lost 3 bases and 4 bases respectively, with 9 bases between them. CDR3: CASSSAGPDTQYF. Here the CDR3 DNA reads TGCGCCAGCAGCTCAGCAGGGCCAGATACGCAGTATTTT.

The chain employs TRBV7-9 and TRBJ2-1; D not resolved. The CDR3 length is 14 residues. Deletions cut 5 bases from V and 1 base from J, with 9 bases between. CDR1 and CDR2 (germline): SEHNR, FQNEAQ (reference sequence). The chain's CDR3 is CASSLQDSYNEQFF. Written as DNA, the CDR3 is TGTGCCAGCAGCCTCCAGGATTCCTACAATGAGCAGTTCTTC.

This clonotype was counted a few times. The chain has TRBV29-1 and TRBJ1-2; no definite D call. Trimming cost V 1 base and J 1 base, with 13 bases left between them. Germline lookup yields CDR1 SQVTM and CDR2 ANQGSEA. The CDR3 sequence is 15 residues long. The CDR3 protein is CSVEGSLLNNYGYTF. CDR3 nucleotide sequence: TGCAGCGTTGAAGGGTCTCTCCTAAATAACTATGGCTACACCTTC.

V is TRBV14 and J is TRBJ2-5; D is perhaps TRBD2 (6 bases). The CDR3 totals 14 residues. Germline values: CDR1 SGHDN, CDR2 FVKESK. Deletions cut 4 bases from V and 4 bases from J, with 13 bases between. The CDR3 sequence is CASSLQGGGETQYF. CDR3 sequence (DNA): TGTGCCAGCAGCCTTCAGGGAGGAGGAGAGACCCAGTACTTC.

The chain joins TRBV10-3 to TRBJ2-7, with 10 nucleotides matching TRBD2. Germline values: CDR1 ENHRY, CDR2 SYGVKD. The CDR3 consists of 13 residues. J was trimmed by 0 bases and V by 11 bases; bases with no gene match: 4. CDR3 coding DNA: TGTGCCTTACGGACTAGCGGCTCCTACGAGCAGTACTTC. Amino acid sequence: CALRTSGSYEQYF.

V gene TRBV7-8 combines with J gene TRBJ2-6, with D hard to call. The CDR3 sequence is 16 residues long. V lost 2 bases and J lost 2, with 10 bases in between. Germline V gene lookup returns CDR1 SGHVS and CDR2 FQNEAQ. CDR3 coding DNA: TGTGCCAGCAGCTTATCTTTGGCGGCTGGGGCCAACGTCCTGACTTTC. This sequence encodes CASSLSLAAGANVLTF. Full variable domain (outside the CDR3, taken from reference TRBV7-8 and TRBJ2-6): GAGVSQSPRYKVAKRGQDVALRCDPISGHVSLFWYQQALGQGPEFLTYFQNEAQLDKSGLPSDRFFAERPEGSVSTLKIQRTQQEDSAVYLCASSLSLAAGANVLTFGAGSRLTVL.

This clonotype was picked up a small number of times. The chain recombines TRBV4-3 with TRBJ2-7; D not certain. This CDR3 spans 14 amino acids. Germline loops: CDR1 LGHNA, CDR2 YSLEER. The V and J ends lost 2 bases and 3 bases respectively, with 11 bases between them. CDR3: CASSQLPDGYEQYF. The CDR3 DNA sequence: TGCGCCAGCAGCCAACTCCCGGACGGCTACGAGCAGTACTTC.

The J gene is TRBJ2-7, the V gene TRBV5-8; TRBD1 aligns across 7 bases. CDR1 and CDR2 (germline): SGHTS, YDEGEE. CDR3 length: 15 amino acids. V lost 1 base to trimming and J lost 0 bases; unmatched junction nucleotides: 4. CDR3 region: CASSLTGAYSYEQYF. DNA of the CDR3: TGTGCCAGCAGCTTGACAGGGGCCTACTCCTACGAGCAGTACTTC. The entire variable domain, with the rest obtained from reference TRBV5-8 and TRBJ2-7, is as follows: EAGVTQSPTHLIKTRGQQATLRCSPISGHTSVYWYQQALGLGLQFLLWYDEGEERNRGNFPPRFSGRQFPNYSSELNVNALELEDSALYLCASSLTGAYSYEQYFGPGTRLTVT.

The chain uses TRBV28 and TRBJ1-2; 10 positions agree with TRBD1. The V gene end was trimmed by 2 bases and the J gene end by 2 bases; junction bases not matched to a gene: 2. The CDR3 consists of 15 residues. The germline V gene encodes CDR1 MDHEN and CDR2 SYDVKM. The CDR3 spells CASSLVDRGNYGYTF. CDR3 DNA: TGTGCCAGCAGTTTAGTGGACAGGGGGAACTATGGCTACACCTTC.

This chain connects TRBV5-4 to TRBJ2-2; D call uncertain. Trimming pared 5 bases from V and 2 bases from J, leaving 7 bases between. Germline V gives CDR1 SGHNT, CDR2 YYREEE (reference sequence). This CDR3 region has 13 residues. Here the CDR3 reads CASRVVNTGELFF. The CDR3 region has the DNA TGTGCCAGCAGGGTTGTTAACACCGGGGAGCTGTTTTTT.

The rearrangement links TRBV29-1 to TRBJ2-1, with 12 bases identical to TRBD2. Germline CDR1 and CDR2: SQVTM and ANQGSEA. The CDR3 has 16 amino acids. The junction had 7 bases not matched to a gene; V was cut back by 7 bases and J by 0 bases. CDR3 coding DNA: TGCAGCGGGGGACTAGCGGGTCCAAACTCCTACAATGAGCAGTTCTTC. As protein: CSGGLAGPNSYNEQFF.

This clonotype turned up a few times. V gene TRBV6-1 combines with J gene TRBJ1-4; D call uncertain. This CDR3 is 12 amino acids long. In germline, CDR1 is MNHNS, CDR2 SASEGT. Deletions cut 5 bases from V and 4 bases from J, with 5 bases between. The CDR3 region is CASSRYNEKLFF. The DNA of the CDR3 is TGTGCCAGCAGTCGGTATAATGAAAAACTGTTTTTT.

CDR3 residues: CASSPWDRGLPYEQYF. The CDR3 DNA is TGTGCCAGCTCACCATGGGACAGGGGGCTTCCCTACGAGCAGTACTTC. V usage is TRBV18 and J usage is TRBJ2-7; 12 bases are a match to TRBD1. With V trimmed by 2 bases and J by 2 bases, 4 bases remained unmatched. The CDR3 contains 16 residues. The germline gives CDR1 KGHSH, CDR2 LQKENI.